The rows below give T cell receptor beta chains drawn from one sample of a study of blood T cell dynamics during melanoma immunotherapy. Some clones are missing from TCRdb's copy, which holds only in-frame ones; the method was immunoSEQ multiplex PCR. The table has approximately 15,000 clones, around 85% seen once. Sequences were derived from blood, sampled from a patient treated with checkpoint blockade. These receptors were obtained from a human donor with melanoma. The CDR3 runs from the conserved cysteine through the conserved F or W. A D gene is named only where the DNA matches it firmly. The size entry is marked missing in some rows and otherwise reads once, few, many or a size class.

D | size | J | V | CDR3 | DNA
TRBD2 | - | TRBJ2-7 | TRBV9 | CASSPAGGPTYEQYF | TGTGCCAGCAGTCCCGCGGGGGGACCAACCTACGAGCAGTACTTC
TRBD1 | - | TRBJ2-5 | TRBV9 | CASSPYSDRGQETQYF | TGTGCCAGCAGCCCGTACTCCGACAGGGGCCAAGAGACCCAGTACTTC
TRBD1 | - | TRBJ1-2 | TRBV10-3 | CAISDTGANYGYTF | TGTGCCATCAGTGATACAGGGGCTAACTATGGCTACACCTTC
- | - | TRBJ2-7 | TRBV28 | CASASSYEQYF | TGTGCCAGCGCAAGCTCCTACGAGCAGTACTTC
- | few | TRBJ2-1 | TRBV18 | CASSRSYNEQFF | TGTGCCAGCTCACGGTCCTACAATGAGCAGTTCTTC
- | - | TRBJ2-4 | TRBV5-6 | CASNAGQGVNIQYF | TGTGCCAGCAACGCGGGGCAGGGGGTAAACATTCAGTACTTC
- | - | TRBJ2-7 | TRBV4-1 | CASSLGLGYEQYF | TGCGCCAGCAGCCTAGGGCTGGGGTACGAGCAGTACTTC
- | - | TRBJ1-6 | TRBV18 | CASSNEEGYHSPLHF | TGTGCCAGCTCAAACGAGGAGGGATATCATTCACCCCTCCACTTT
- | - | TRBJ1-6 | TRBV6-1 | CASRNLDGRSPLHF | TGTGCCAGCAGGAACCTGGATGGGAGGTCACCCCTCCACTTT
- | - | TRBJ1-3 | TRBV4-2 | CASSSRDTSGNTIYF | TGTGCCAGCAGCTCACGGGACACCTCTGGAAACACCATATATTTT
- | - | TRBJ2-3 | TRBV9 | CASSATSGSDTQYF | TGTGCCAGCAGTGCTACCTCAGGGTCAGATACGCAGTATTTT
TRBD1 | - | TRBJ2-1 | TRBV10-3 | CAISESVRTGSNEQFF | TGTGCCATCAGTGAGTCGGTCCGGACAGGGAGCAATGAGCAGTTCTTC
TRBD2 | - | TRBJ2-4 | TRBV18 | CASSPPERGYNIQYF | TGTGCCAGCTCACCACCGGAGCGGGGGTATAACATTCAGTACTTC
TRBD2 | - | TRBJ2-3 | TRBV4-1 | CASSPNRLAATDTQYF | TGCGCCAGCAGCCCCAACCGACTAGCGGCCACAGATACGCAGTATTTT
TRBD2 | once | TRBJ2-7 | TRBV7-2 | CASSFSRGGPYEQYF | TGTGCCAGCAGCTTCAGCCGGGGGGGCCCCTACGAGCAGTACTTC
TRBD1 | few | TRBJ1-1 | TRBV4-2 | CASSHGQGKAFF | TGTGCCAGCAGCCACGGACAGGGGAAGGCTTTCTTT
TRBD1 | - | TRBJ1-1 | TRBV4-1 | CASIGQGANTEAFF | TGCGCCAGCATCGGACAGGGAGCGAACACTGAAGCTTTCTTT
- | - | TRBJ2-3 | TRBV5-1 | CASSLASRVSGDTQYF | TGCGCCAGCAGCTTGGCCTCAAGGGTGAGTGGAGATACGCAGTATTTT
TRBD1 | - | TRBJ2-7 | TRBV19 | CASSDPGQGFYEQYF | TGTGCCAGTAGTGACCCGGGACAGGGCTTCTACGAGCAGTACTTC
- | - | TRBJ2-2 | TRBV5-6 | CASSLTGGRDTGELFF | TGTGCCAGCAGCTTGACAGGAGGCCGGGACACCGGGGAGCTGTTTTTT
- | - | TRBJ2-6 | TRBV30 | CATSLGGRVSGANVLTF | TGTGCCACGAGTCTCGGGGGGCGCGTGTCTGGGGCCAACGTCCTGACTTTC
TRBD1 | - | TRBJ1-2 | TRBV27 | CASSFTRDRGFHGYTF | TGTGCCAGCAGTTTCACGCGGGACAGGGGGTTCCATGGCTACACCTTC
- | - | TRBJ1-2 | TRBV18 | CASDEGTNYGYTF | TGTGCCAGTGACGAGGGAACTAACTATGGCTACACCTTC
- | - | TRBJ1-2 | TRBV28 | CASSSPSLDRFYGYTF | TGTGCCAGCAGTTCCCCCTCCCTTGACAGGTTCTATGGCTACACCTTC
- | - | TRBJ2-5 | TRBV9 | CASSETGRLQETQYF | TGTGCCAGCAGCGAGACGGGAAGGCTCCAAGAGACCCAGTACTTC
TRBD1 | - | TRBJ1-2 | TRBV4-1 | CASSQDTGQQYGYTF | TGCGCCAGCAGCCAAGATACGGGACAGCAGTATGGCTACACCTTC
TRBD2 | - | TRBJ2-3 | TRBV5-4 | CASSDTSGGGDTQYF | TGTGCCAGCAGCGATACTAGCGGGGGGGGAGATACGCAGTATTTT
- | few | TRBJ1-1 | TRBV4-2 | CASSQDDRLNTEAFF | TGTGCCAGCAGCCAAGACGACAGACTGAACACTGAAGCTTTCTTT
- | - | TRBJ1-3 | TRBV6-5 | CASKSSGNTIYF | TGTGCCAGCAAGAGCTCTGGAAACACCATATATTTT
TRBD1 | once | TRBJ2-1 | TRBV5-1 | CASSETGGEQSSYNEQFF | TGCGCCAGCAGCGAGACAGGGGGCGAGCAAAGCTCCTACAATGAGCAGTTCTTC
TRBD2 | few | TRBJ2-7 | TRBV2 | CASGLLGGGQYF | TGTGCCAGCGGCCTCCTTGGGGGGGGGCAGTACTTC
- | few | TRBJ1-4 | TRBV18 | CASSPWDSNEKLFF | TGTGCCAGCTCACCATGGGACTCTAATGAAAAACTGTTTTTT
- | few | TRBJ2-6 | TRBV19 | CASSIQGAGANVLTF | TGTGCCAGTAGTATTCAAGGTGCTGGGGCCAACGTCCTGACTTTC
- | - | TRBJ2-1 | TRBV28 | CASRSLTEQFF | TGTGCCAGCAGGTCCCTCACAGAGCAGTTCTTC
- | - | TRBJ1-6 | TRBV6-1 | CASSARGGIRHSPLHF | TGTGCCAGCAGTGCTCGGGGGGGGATTAGGCATTCACCCCTCCACTTT
TRBD2 | - | TRBJ2-7 | TRBV11-2 | CASSLDPSGRSYEQYF | TGTGCCAGCAGCTTAGATCCTAGCGGGCGCAGCTACGAGCAGTACTTC
- | - | TRBJ2-7 | TRBV6-1 | CASRRLYEQYF | TGTGCCAGCAGGCGCCTTTACGAGCAGTACTTC
TRBD1 | - | TRBJ2-7 | TRBV28 | CASSTTGLRYEQYF | TGTGCCAGCAGTACGACAGGGTTGAGATACGAGCAGTACTTC
TRBD1 | - | TRBJ1-5 | TRBV28 | CASGTVQPQHF | TGTGCCAGCGGGACAGTTCAGCCCCAGCATTTT
- | - | TRBJ1-2 | TRBV10-1 | CASSEGGGRGYTF | TGCGCCAGCAGTGAAGGTGGGGGGAGAGGCTACACCTTC
TRBD1 | - | TRBJ2-5 | TRBV6-6 | CASSYGGGQGRETQYF | TGTGCCAGCAGTTACGGTGGTGGACAGGGTAGGGAGACCCAGTACTTC
TRBD1 | - | TRBJ1-5 | TRBV6-6 | CASSPTGSDNQPQHF | TGTGCCAGCAGTCCGACAGGGTCGGACAATCAGCCCCAGCATTTT
- | - | TRBJ2-1 | TRBV11-2 | CASSPRLDPNLGQFF | TGTGCCAGCAGCCCAAGACTAGACCCCAATTTAGGGCAGTTCTTC
TRBD2 | - | TRBJ2-3 | TRBV6-5 | CASSYRAGVTDTQYF | TGTGCCAGCAGTTACCGAGCGGGGGTAACAGATACGCAGTATTTT
- | - | TRBJ2-7 | TRBV7-9 | CASSLALADEQYF | TGTGCCAGCAGCTTAGCACTCGCCGACGAGCAGTACTTC
- | - | TRBJ2-5 | TRBV5-1 | CASSLGQAETQYF | TGCGCCAGCAGCTTGGGTCAAGCAGAGACCCAGTACTTC
- | once | TRBJ1-6 | TRBV7-2 | CASSQPNTETYNSPLHF | TGTGCCAGCAGCCAACCAAATACAGAAACTTATAATTCACCCCTCCACTTT
- | - | TRBJ1-6 | TRBV21-1 | CASSKRPDSSYNSPLHF | TGTGCCAGCAGCAAGAGGCCAGATAGCTCCTATAATTCACCCCTCCACTTT
- | - | TRBJ2-2 | TRBV6-4 | CASRGTRNTGELFF | TGTGCCAGCAGAGGGACTCGGAACACCGGGGAGCTGTTTTTT
- | - | TRBJ2-7 | TRBV28 | CASSYRTGSAYEQYF | TGTGCCAGCAGCTACCGTACAGGGAGTGCCTACGAGCAGTACTTC
- | - | TRBJ2-5 | TRBV2 | CASSKRVFLEETQYF | TGTGCCAGCAGTAAGAGGGTGTTCTTGGAGGAGACCCAGTACTTC
- | - | TRBJ2-7 | TRBV11-2 | CASSLDRGKYEQYF | TGTGCCAGCAGCTTAGACAGGGGCAAATACGAGCAGTACTTC
- | - | TRBJ1-3 | TRBV9 | CASSVSALGNTIYF | TGTGCCAGCAGCGTTTCCGCATTGGGAAACACCATATATTTT
- | once | TRBJ2-3 | TRBV19 | CASSTQRGLDTQYF | TGTGCCAGTAGTACTCAACGGGGCTTAGATACGCAGTATTTT
- | - | TRBJ2-7 | TRBV6-1 | CASSATEQSYEQYF | TGTGCCAGCAGTGCGACGGAACAGTCCTACGAGCAGTACTTC
- | - | TRBJ1-1 | TRBV9 | CASSVAGLGGTEAFF | TGTGCCAGCAGCGTAGCTGGGCTTGGGGGGACTGAAGCTTTCTTT
- | - | TRBJ1-1 | TRBV5-1 | CASKLRDSNTEAFF | TGCGCCAGCAAATTACGCGACTCGAACACTGAAGCTTTCTTT
TRBD1 | - | TRBJ2-3 | TRBV6-9 | CASRKDRAGGWWADTQYF | TGTGCCAGCAGAAAGGACAGGGCCGGGGGCTGGTGGGCAGATACGCAGTATTTT
- | - | TRBJ2-7 | TRBV28 | CASSFEKYEQYF | TGTGCCAGCAGTTTCGAAAAGTACGAGCAGTACTTC